Below, 22 T cell receptor beta chains from the same sample are listed, as sequenced in a study of T-cell memory formation after mild COVID-19. TCRdb redid the calling of the 5' RACE reads with MiXCR, one entry per CDR3 protein. The sample holds 300,000 to 350,000 distinct CDR3 sequences, 13% to 15% seen once. Specimen: PBMCs or a T cell subset sorted from them (not recorded which). The receptors stem from a man aged 18 to 35 who had mild COVID-19 (a few samples of this study predate the infection). Cell type and time point are not known.

This clonotype was found a few times. V gene TRBV6-2 or TRBV6-3 combines with J gene TRBJ2-1; a possible D gene is TRBD1 (6 bases). The CDR3 runs 15 residues. Germline CDR1 reads MNHEY; CDR2 reads SVGEGT. The V gene lost 5 bases and the J gene lost 0 bases, with 11 bases spanning the gap. CDR3 sequence: CASSKQGSSYNEQFF. The CDR3 DNA sequence: TGTGCCAGCAGTAAACAGGGAAGCTCCTACAATGAGCAGTTCTTC.

This clonotype was found a few times. The J gene is TRBJ1-3, the V gene TRBV18; D uncertain. The CDR3 runs to 15 residues. V lost 0 bases and J 0 bases, leaving 6 bases between the germline ends. Germline V gene data show CDR1 as KGHSH and CDR2 as LQKENI. The CDR3 sequence: CASSPPANSGNTIYF. In DNA form, the CDR3 reads TGTGCCAGCTCACCACCGGCCAACTCTGGAAACACCATATATTTT.

This clonotype appeared a few times. The V call is TRBV6-2 or TRBV6-3, the J call TRBJ2-3; possible D gene TRBD2, 5 bases. Per germline, CDR1 MNHEY and CDR2 SVGEGT. Trimming took 2 bases from V and 0 from J, leaving 15 bases between them. This CDR3 comprises 17 residues. This chain's CDR3 is CASSYAGGLLSTDTQYF. The CDR3 coding sequence is TGTGCCAGCAGTTACGCTGGAGGACTTTTGAGCACAGATACGCAGTATTTT.

This chain uses TRBV4-1 with TRBJ2-7; D may be TRBD1 (5 bases). V gave up 0 bases and J gave up 2 bases, with 8 bases separating them. Germline loops: CDR1 MGHRA, CDR2 YSYEKL. The CDR3 is 14 residues long. CDR3 coding DNA: TGCGCCAGCAGCCAAGATAGGGGCACCTACGAGCAGTACTTC. It codes for CASSQDRGTYEQYF.

In this sample, this clonotype turned up a few times. This rearrangement joins TRBV2 to TRBJ1-2; D call uncertain. Germline V CDR1 and CDR2: SNHLY, FYNNEI. This CDR3 comprises 12 residues. Trimming removed 1 base from V and 5 bases from J, with 5 bases in between. The CDR3 DNA is TGTGCCAGCAGTGAAGAGGATTATGGCTACACCTTC. Its translation is CASSEEDYGYTF.

V gene TRBV5-6 combines with J gene TRBJ2-2, with 7 bases fitting TRBD2. This CDR3 spans 18 amino acids. Per germline, CDR1 SGHDT and CDR2 YYEEEE. Trimming removed 5 bases from V and 5 bases from J; junction bases left unmatched: 18. CDR3 sequence: CASSKPIAGVFPTGELFF. The DNA of the CDR3 is TGTGCCAGCAGTAAACCAATCGCGGGGGTCTTCCCTACCGGGGAGCTGTTTTTT.

V is TRBV9 and J is TRBJ2-3, with D unresolved. V was trimmed by 0 bases and J by 1 base, leaving 6 bases between them. Germline V gives CDR1 SGDLS, CDR2 YYNGEE. CDR3 length: 14 amino acids. The CDR3, as DNA: TGTGCCAGCAGCGTAGATAGGGGCACAGATACGCAGTATTTT. This sequence encodes CASSVDRGTDTQYF. The variable domain in full, completed from reference TRBV9 and TRBJ2-3, reads DSGVTQTPKHLITATGQRVTLRCSPRSGDLSVYWYQQSLDQGLQFLIQYYNGEERAKGNILERFSAQQFPDLHSELNLSSLELGDSALYFCASSVDRGTDTQYFGPGTRLTVL.

There are many counts of this clonotype. The rearrangement joins TRBV5-1 to TRBJ2-7, with TRBD2 identical over 9 bases. The CDR3 is 14 residues long. Germline V lookup: CDR1 SGHRS, CDR2 YFSETQ. The V segment lost 2 bases and the J segment 6 bases; nucleotides outside the gene matches: 6. CDR3 sequence reads: CASSFSQAGGEQYF. CDR3 DNA: TGCGCCAGCAGCTTTTCCCAAGCGGGGGGCGAGCAGTACTTC. The whole variable domain, remainder taken from reference TRBV5-1 and TRBJ2-7, is KAGVTQTPRYLIKTRGQQVTLSCSPISGHRSVSWYQQTPGQGLQFLFEYFSETQRNKGNFPGRFSGRQFSNSRSEMNVSTLELGDSALYLCASSFSQAGGEQYFGPGTRLTVT.

The V and J genes are TRBV6-2 or TRBV6-3 and TRBJ2-5, with D unresolved. The CDR3 runs 12 residues. Germline V gene data show CDR1 as MNHEY and CDR2 as SVGEGT. The V end was cut by 2 bases, the J end by 5 bases, with 6 bases between. DNA for the CDR3: TGTGCCAGCAGTTACACTCAGGAGACCCAGTACTTC. Amino acids: CASSYTQETQYF.

This clonotype appeared a few times. The genes are TRBV12-5 and TRBJ2-7; no definite D call. The V and J ends lost 2 bases and 1 base respectively, with 3 bases between them. The germline V gene has CDR1 LGHNT and CDR2 FRNRAP. The CDR3 loop spans 12 amino acids. The CDR3 nucleotides read TGTGCTAGTGGTTTGTTATCCTACGAGCAGTACTTC. Translating it yields CASGLLSYEQYF. Full variable domain (rest looked up from reference TRBV12-5 and TRBJ2-7): DARVTQTPRHKVTEMGQEVTMRCQPILGHNTVFWYRQTMMQGLELLAYFRNRAPLDDSGMPKDRFSAEMPDATLATLKIQPSEPRDSAVYFCASGLLSYEQYFGPGTRLTVT.

This clonotype was seen only a few times. This chain connects TRBV27 to TRBJ1-3; 7 bases agree with TRBD1. Germline V lookup: CDR1 MNHEY, CDR2 SMNVEV (reference sequence). The CDR3 has 15 amino acids. V lost 0 bases to trimming and J lost 3 bases; unmatched junction nucleotides: 2. CDR3 bases: TGTGCCAGCAGTTTATCCCGGGACAGTGGAAACACCATATATTTT. It translates to CASSLSRDSGNTIYF.

This clonotype was picked up many times. The rearrangement links TRBV11-3 to TRBJ2-1; D perhaps matches TRBD2 (6 bases). The V end lost 0 bases, the J end lost 4 bases, and 10 bases lay between the germline ends. The CDR3 runs 15 residues. From germline, CDR1 is SGHNT and CDR2 YENEEA. CDR3 sequence: CASSLEGTYYNEQFF. The DNA of the CDR3 is TGTGCCAGCAGCTTAGAGGGGACTTATTACAATGAGCAGTTCTTC.

The CDR3 DNA reads TGCAGCGTATCGGGAATGGATGAGCAGTTCTTC. Encoded protein: CSVSGMDEQFF. The J gene is TRBJ2-1, the V gene TRBV29-1; perhaps TRBD2 as D (5 bases). Germline V gives CDR1 SQVTM, CDR2 ANQGSEA. The CDR3 covers 11 residues. Trimming removed 6 bases at V and 8 bases at J, with 11 bases between.

The rearrangement uses TRBV9 and TRBJ1-1; 7 bases line up with TRBD1. The CDR3 contains 15 residues. J gave up 2 bases and V 2 bases, and 6 bases lay outside the gene matches. The V gene's germline CDR1 is SGDLS and CDR2 YYNGEE. The CDR3 loop reads CASSVTGTDNTEAFF. The CDR3 coding sequence is TGTGCCAGCAGCGTTACCGGGACAGATAACACTGAAGCTTTCTTT. The variable domain in full, completed from reference TRBV9 and TRBJ1-1, reads DSGVTQTPKHLITATGQRVTLRCSPRSGDLSVYWYQQSLDQGLQFLIQYYNGEERAKGNILERFSAQQFPDLHSELNLSSLELGDSALYFCASSVTGTDNTEAFFGQGTRLTVV.

The gene calls are TRBV6-1 and TRBJ2-1; the match to TRBD2 covers 8 bases. The CDR3 has 14 residues. Looked up from germline, CDR1 is MNHNS and CDR2 is SASEGT. The J segment lost 7 bases and the V segment lost 6 bases, leaving 8 bases of the junction unmatched. CDR3 region: CASRRLAWGNEQFF. The CDR3 DNA follows: TGTGCCAGCAGGCGACTAGCGTGGGGGAATGAGCAGTTCTTC.

This clonotype came up a few times. Its ends do not fully match the called genes, so a read error is possible. The chain links TRBV2 to TRBJ1-5; D is uncertain. Germline V CDR1 and CDR2: SNHLY, FYNNEI. The CDR3 has 15 residues. CDR3 sequence reads: CASSEARPNNQPQHF. The CDR3 DNA reads as TGTGCCAGCAGCGAAGCAAGGCCAAACAATCAGCCCCAGCATTTT.

This clonotype was found a few times. The chain carries TRBV7-6 and TRBJ2-7, with D perhaps being TRBD1 or TRBD2 (5 bases each). CDR3 length: 12 residues. The V gene's germline CDR1 is SGHVS and CDR2 FNYEAQ. Trimming pared 8 bases from V and 4 bases from J, leaving 12 bases between. The CDR3 DNA is TGTGCCAGCGGACCTTGGGGGTACGAGCAGTACTTC. It is translated as CASGPWGYEQYF.

This sequence joins TRBV21-1 and TRBJ1-2; the table's D call TRBD1 went unverified against the DNA. TRBV21-1 represents a pseudogene. This CDR3 comprises 16 residues. For the CDR3, the DNA is TGTGCCAGCAGCAAACCCTGGACAGGATCGGGCTATGGCTACACCTTC. Amino acid sequence: CASSKPWTGSGYGYTF.

The gene calls are TRBV30 and TRBJ2-1; 12 nucleotides agree with TRBD2. Germline V CDR1 and CDR2: GTSNPN, SVGIG (reference sequence). This CDR3 spans 14 amino acids. V shed 2 bases and J 11 bases; nucleotides not matched to a gene: 7. As DNA, the CDR3 is TGTGCCTGGAGTAGGACTAGCGGGGTCACCCAGCAGTTCTTC. Its translation is CAWSRTSGVTQQFF.

The chain recombines TRBV12-3 or TRBV12-4 with TRBJ1-2; 8 bases map to TRBD1. Germline trimming cut 4 bases from V and 6 bases from J; bases unmatched to any gene: 10. The CDR3 is made up of 15 amino acids. As DNA, the CDR3 is TGTGCCAGCAGTTCTCGGCTTGAGACAGGGGATGGCTACACCTTC. Residues: CASSSRLETGDGYTF.

This clonotype has a handful of counts. The V call is TRBV4-3, the J call TRBJ1-1; perhaps TRBD1 as D (6 bases). The CDR3 has 18 residues. Germline CDR1 LGHNA, CDR2 YSLEER. Trimming removed 3 bases from V and 3 bases from J, with 23 bases in between. The CDR3 protein is CASSHPRRAGVRDTEAFF. The CDR3 region has the DNA TGCGCCAGCAGCCACCCAAGGCGGGCAGGGGTGCGGGACACTGAAGCTTTCTTT.

This clonotype was found a few times. This chain uses TRBV28 with TRBJ2-1; no firm D call. The V gene lost 6 bases and the J gene lost 0 bases, with 6 bases spanning the gap. CDR3 length: 13 amino acids. Germline values: CDR1 MDHEN, CDR2 SYDVKM. This CDR3 is CASRRPSYNEQFF. The DNA for the CDR3 is TGTGCCAGCAGAAGGCCCTCCTACAATGAGCAGTTCTTC.